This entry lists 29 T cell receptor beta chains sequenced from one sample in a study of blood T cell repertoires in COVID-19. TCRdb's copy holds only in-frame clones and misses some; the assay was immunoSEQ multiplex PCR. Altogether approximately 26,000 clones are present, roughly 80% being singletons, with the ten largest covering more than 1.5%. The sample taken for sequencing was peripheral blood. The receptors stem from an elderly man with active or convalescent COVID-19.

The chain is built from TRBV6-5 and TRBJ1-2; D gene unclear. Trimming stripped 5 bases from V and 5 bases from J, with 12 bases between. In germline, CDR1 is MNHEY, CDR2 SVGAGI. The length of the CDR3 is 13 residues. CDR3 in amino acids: CASSNPGVYGYTF. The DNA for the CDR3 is TGTGCCAGCAGTAATCCCGGGGTTTATGGCTACACCTTC.

CDR3 amino acids: CASSSGLGGAGELFF. Written as DNA, the CDR3 is TGCGCCAGCAGCTCAGGACTAGGCGGAGCCGGGGAGCTGTTTTTT. The chain combines TRBV5-1 with TRBJ2-2; 7 nucleotides align to TRBD2. V shed 3 bases and J 6 bases; nucleotides not matched to a gene: 8. This CDR3 spans 15 amino acids. Germline loops: CDR1 SGHRS, CDR2 YFSETQ.

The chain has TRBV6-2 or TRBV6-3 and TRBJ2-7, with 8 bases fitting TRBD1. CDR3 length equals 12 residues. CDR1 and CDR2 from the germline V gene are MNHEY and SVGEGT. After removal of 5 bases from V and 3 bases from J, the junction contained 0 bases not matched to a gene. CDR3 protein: CASSGQGYEQYF. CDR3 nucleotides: TGTGCCAGCAGTGGACAGGGCTACGAGCAGTACTTC.

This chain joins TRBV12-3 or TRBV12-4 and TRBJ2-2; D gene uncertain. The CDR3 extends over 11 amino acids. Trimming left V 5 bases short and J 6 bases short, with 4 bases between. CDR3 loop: CASSKPGELFF. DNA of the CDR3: TGTGCCAGCAGTAAGCCCGGGGAGCTGTTTTTT.

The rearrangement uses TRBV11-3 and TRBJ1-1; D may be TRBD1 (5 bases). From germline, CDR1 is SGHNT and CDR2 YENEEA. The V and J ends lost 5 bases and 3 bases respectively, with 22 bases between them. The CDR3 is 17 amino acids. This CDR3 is CASSPSYSGTPDTEAFF. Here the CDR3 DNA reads TGTGCCAGCAGCCCGTCCTATTCGGGGACTCCGGACACTGAAGCTTTCTTT.

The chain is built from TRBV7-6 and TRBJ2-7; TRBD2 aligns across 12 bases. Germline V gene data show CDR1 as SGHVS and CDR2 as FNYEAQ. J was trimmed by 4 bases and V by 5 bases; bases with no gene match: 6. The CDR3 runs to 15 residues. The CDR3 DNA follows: TGTGCCAGCAGCCCCCGACTAGCGGGAGAGTACGAGCAGTACTTC. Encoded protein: CASSPRLAGEYEQYF.

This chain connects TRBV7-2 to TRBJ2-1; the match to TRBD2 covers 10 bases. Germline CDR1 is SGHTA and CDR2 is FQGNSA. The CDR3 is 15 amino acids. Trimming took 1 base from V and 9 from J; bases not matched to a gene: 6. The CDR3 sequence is CASSLEAGGRFEQFF. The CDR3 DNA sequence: TGTGCCAGCAGCTTAGAAGCGGGGGGGCGTTTTGAGCAGTTCTTC.

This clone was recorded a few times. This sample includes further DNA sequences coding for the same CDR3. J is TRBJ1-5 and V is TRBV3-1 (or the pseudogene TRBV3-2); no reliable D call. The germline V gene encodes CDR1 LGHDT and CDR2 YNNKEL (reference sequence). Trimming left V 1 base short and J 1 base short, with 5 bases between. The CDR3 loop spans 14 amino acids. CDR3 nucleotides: TGTGCCAGCAGCCAAGCGGGGAGCAATCAGCCCCAGCATTTT. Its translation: CASSQAGSNQPQHF.

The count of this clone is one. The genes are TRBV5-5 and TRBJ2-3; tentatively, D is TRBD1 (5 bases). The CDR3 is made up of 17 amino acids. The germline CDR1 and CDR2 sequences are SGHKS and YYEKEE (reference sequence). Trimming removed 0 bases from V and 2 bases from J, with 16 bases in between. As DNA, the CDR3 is TGTGCCAGCAGCTTGGTCTCTGGGGCACGAGTCACAGATACGCAGTATTTT. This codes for CASSLVSGARVTDTQYF.

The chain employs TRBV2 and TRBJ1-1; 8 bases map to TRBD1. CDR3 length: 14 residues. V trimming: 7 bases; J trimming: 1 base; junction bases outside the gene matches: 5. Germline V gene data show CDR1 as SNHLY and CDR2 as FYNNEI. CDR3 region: CASTRTGKNTEAFF. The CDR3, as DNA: TGTGCCAGCACCAGGACAGGGAAGAACACTGAAGCTTTCTTT.

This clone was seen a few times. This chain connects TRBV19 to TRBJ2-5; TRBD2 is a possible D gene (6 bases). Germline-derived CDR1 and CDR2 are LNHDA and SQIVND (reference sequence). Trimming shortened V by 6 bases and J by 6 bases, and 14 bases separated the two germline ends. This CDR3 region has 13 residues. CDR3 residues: CASSPEGLKTQYF. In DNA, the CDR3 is TGTGCCAGTAGCCCGGAGGGTTTGAAGACCCAGTACTTC. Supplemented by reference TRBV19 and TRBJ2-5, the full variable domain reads DGGITQSPKYLFRKEGQNVTLSCEQNLNHDAMYWYRQDPGQGLRLIYYSQIVNDFQKGDIAEGYSVSREKKESFPLTVTSAQKNPTAFYLCASSPEGLKTQYFGPGTRLLVL.

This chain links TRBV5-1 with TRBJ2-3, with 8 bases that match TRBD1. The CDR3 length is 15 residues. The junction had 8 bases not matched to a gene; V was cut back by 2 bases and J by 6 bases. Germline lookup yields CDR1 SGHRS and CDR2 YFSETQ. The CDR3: CASSFTGQGSDTQYF. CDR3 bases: TGCGCCAGCAGCTTCACAGGACAGGGATCGGATACGCAGTATTTT.

DNA of the CDR3: TGTGCCAGCAGCTTGAGCGGGGGGGCCCAAGAGACCCAGTACTTC. Amino acid sequence: CASSLSGGAQETQYF. The chain couples TRBV7-3 to TRBJ2-5; 10 bases map to TRBD2. The ends lost 3 bases at V and 1 base at J; junction bases unmatched: 2. Germline V gene lookup returns CDR1 SGHTA and CDR2 FQGTGA. The CDR3 is 15 amino acids.

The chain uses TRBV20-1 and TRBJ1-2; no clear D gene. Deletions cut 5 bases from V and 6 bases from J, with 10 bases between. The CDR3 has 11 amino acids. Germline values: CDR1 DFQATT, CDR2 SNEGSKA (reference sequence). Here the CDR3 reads CSAPSVNGYTF. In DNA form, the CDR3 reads TGCAGTGCTCCCAGCGTGAATGGCTACACCTTC.

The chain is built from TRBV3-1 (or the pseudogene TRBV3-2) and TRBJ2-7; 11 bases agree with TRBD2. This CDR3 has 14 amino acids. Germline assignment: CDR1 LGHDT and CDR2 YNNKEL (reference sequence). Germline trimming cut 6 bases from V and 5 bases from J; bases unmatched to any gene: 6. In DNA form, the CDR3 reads TGTGCCAGCAGTACTACTAGCGGGAGAAACGAGCAGTACTTC. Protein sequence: CASSTTSGRNEQYF.

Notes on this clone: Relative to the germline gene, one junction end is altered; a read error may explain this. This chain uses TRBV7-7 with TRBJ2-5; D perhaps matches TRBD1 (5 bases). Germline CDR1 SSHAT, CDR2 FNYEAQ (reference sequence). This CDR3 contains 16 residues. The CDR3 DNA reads TGTGCTAGCAGCTTAGCAGGCGGTCAGGGCCGGGAGACCCAGTACTTC. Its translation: CASSLAGGQGRETQYF.

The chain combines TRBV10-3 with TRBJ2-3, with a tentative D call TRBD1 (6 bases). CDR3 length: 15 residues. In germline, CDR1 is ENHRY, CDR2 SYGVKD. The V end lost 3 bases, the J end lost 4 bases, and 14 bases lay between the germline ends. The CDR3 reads CAISEGRGLADTQYF. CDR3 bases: TGTGCCATCAGTGAAGGAAGGGGGTTGGCAGATACGCAGTATTTT.

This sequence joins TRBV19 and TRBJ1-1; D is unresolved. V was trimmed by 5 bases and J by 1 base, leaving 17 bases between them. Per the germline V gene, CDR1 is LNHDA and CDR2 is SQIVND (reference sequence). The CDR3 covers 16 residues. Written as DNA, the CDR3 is TGTGCCAGTAGTTATGGAACGGGTGCATCGAACACTGAAGCTTTCTTT. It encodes CASSYGTGASNTEAFF.

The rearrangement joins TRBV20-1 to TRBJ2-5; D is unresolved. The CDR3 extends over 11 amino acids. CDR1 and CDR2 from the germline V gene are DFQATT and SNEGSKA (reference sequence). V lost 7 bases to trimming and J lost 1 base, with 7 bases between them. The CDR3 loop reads CSGQTQETQYF. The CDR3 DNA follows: TGCAGTGGACAAACCCAAGAGACCCAGTACTTC.

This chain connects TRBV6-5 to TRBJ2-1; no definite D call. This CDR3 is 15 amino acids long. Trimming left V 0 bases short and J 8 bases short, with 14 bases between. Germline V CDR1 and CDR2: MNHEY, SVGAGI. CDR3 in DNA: TGTGCCAGCAGTTACTCTTCAGACCGCGGCGATGAGCAGTTCTTC. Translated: CASSYSSDRGDEQFF.

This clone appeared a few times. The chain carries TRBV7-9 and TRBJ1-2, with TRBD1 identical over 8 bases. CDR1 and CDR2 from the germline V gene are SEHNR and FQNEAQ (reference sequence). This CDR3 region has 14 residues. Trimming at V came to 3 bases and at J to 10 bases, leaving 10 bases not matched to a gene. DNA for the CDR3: TGTGCCAGCAGCTTGACAGGGGCGCTAGGTGTCTACACCTTC. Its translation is CASSLTGALGVYTF.

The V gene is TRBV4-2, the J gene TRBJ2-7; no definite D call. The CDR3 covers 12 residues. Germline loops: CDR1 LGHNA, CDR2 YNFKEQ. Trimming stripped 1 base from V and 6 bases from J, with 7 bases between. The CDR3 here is CASSQGGSEQYF. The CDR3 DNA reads TGTGCCAGCAGCCAAGGAGGCAGCGAGCAGTACTTC.

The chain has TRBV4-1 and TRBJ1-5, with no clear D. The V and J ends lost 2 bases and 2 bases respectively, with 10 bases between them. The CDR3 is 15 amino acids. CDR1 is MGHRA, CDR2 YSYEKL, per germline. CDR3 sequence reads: CASSQIPQGNQPQHF. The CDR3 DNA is TGCGCCAGCAGCCAAATTCCTCAGGGCAATCAGCCCCAGCATTTT.

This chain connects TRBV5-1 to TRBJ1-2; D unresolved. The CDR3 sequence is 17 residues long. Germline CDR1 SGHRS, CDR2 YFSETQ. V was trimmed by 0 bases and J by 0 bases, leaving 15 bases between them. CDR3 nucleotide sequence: TGCGCCAGCAGCTTGGCCCCCACCAGACTGACTAACTATGGCTACACCTTC. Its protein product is CASSLAPTRLTNYGYTF.

CDR3 DNA: TGTGCCAGCAGTCCCGGGACAGTCGGAAACACCATATATTTT. This translates into CASSPGTVGNTIYF. The chain couples TRBV6-5 to TRBJ1-3, with TRBD1 identical over 7 bases. The V segment lost 5 bases and the J segment 4 bases; nucleotides outside the gene matches: 5. Germline lookup yields CDR1 MNHEY and CDR2 SVGAGI. The CDR3 runs to 14 residues.

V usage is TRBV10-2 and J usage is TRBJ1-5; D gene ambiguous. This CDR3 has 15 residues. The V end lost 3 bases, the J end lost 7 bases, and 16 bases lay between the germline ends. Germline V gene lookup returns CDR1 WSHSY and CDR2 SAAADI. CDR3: CASSDNRGGGQPQHF. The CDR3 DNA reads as TGCGCCAGCAGTGACAATAGAGGCGGAGGACAGCCCCAGCATTTT.

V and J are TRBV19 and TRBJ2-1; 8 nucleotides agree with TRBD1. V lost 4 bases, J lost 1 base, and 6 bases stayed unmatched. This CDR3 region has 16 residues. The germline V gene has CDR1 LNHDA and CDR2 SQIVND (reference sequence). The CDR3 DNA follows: TGTGCCAGTAGTACACGACAGGGGTCTTCCTACAATGAGCAGTTCTTC. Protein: CASSTRQGSSYNEQFF.

CDR3 loop: CASSILPTGGRQPQHF. In DNA, the CDR3 is TGTGCCAGTAGTATTCTCCCTACAGGGGGTCGACAGCCCCAGCATTTT. The chain joins TRBV19 to TRBJ1-5; 8 bases fit TRBD1. This CDR3 spans 16 amino acids. V shed 3 bases, J shed 7 bases, and the junction held 11 bases outside the gene matches. CDR1 is LNHDA and CDR2 is SQIVND in the germline V gene (reference sequence).

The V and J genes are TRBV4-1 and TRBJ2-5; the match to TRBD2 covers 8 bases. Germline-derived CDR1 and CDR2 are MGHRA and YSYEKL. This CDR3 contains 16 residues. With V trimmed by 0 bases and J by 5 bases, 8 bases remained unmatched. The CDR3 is CASSQDAGGVRETQYF. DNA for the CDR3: TGCGCCAGCAGCCAAGATGCGGGAGGTGTCCGGGAGACCCAGTACTTC.